This TCR beta chain is from a study of STAT5B mutations in CD4+ large granular lymphocyte leukemia. The V end was cut by 2 bases, the J end by 4 bases, with 11 bases between. This CDR3 spans 13 amino acids. Per the germline V gene, CDR1 is GTSNPN and CDR2 is SVGIG (reference sequence). This clone appeared a few times. Per the study methods: Productive clonotypes were detectable down to 2.59 x 10-5 frequency. The data were produced by immunoSEQ multiplex PCR, yet TCRdb's version contains in-frame clones alone and is incomplete. D and trimming come from the DNA, and the V and J calls and clone size come from that table. The sample yields under 35,000 clones, more than 75% seen once.

The clonotype comes from a human donor in good health. Sequenced material: CD4+ T cells from blood buffy coats. V is TRBV30 and J is TRBJ1-1, with a weak D call TRBD1 (6 bases). This chain's CDR3 is CAWSLGGVTEAFF. The CDR3 bases are TGTGCCTGGAGTCTAGGGGGGGTCACTGAAGCTTTCTTT.